The 2 T cell receptor beta chains listed next were all sequenced from one sample in a study of blood T cell repertoires in COVID-19. The table came from immunoSEQ multiplex PCR; TCRdb's copy has only in-frame clones and leaves some out. The table records 150,000 to 200,000 clones, approximately 75% of them present only once. The sequenced material came from peripheral blood. Receptors originate from a human donor in a cohort sampled during active COVID-19.

The chain is built from TRBV9 and TRBJ2-7; D gene ambiguous. Germline V gene lookup returns CDR1 SGDLS and CDR2 YYNGEE. V gave up 0 bases and J gave up 6 bases, with 10 bases separating them. The CDR3 consists of 13 residues. The CDR3 bases are TGTGCCAGCAGCGTAGAAGGAGATACCGAGCAGTACTTC. It yields the protein CASSVEGDTEQYF. Drawing the rest from reference TRBV9 and TRBJ2-7, the complete variable domain is DSGVTQTPKHLITATGQRVTLRCSPRSGDLSVYWYQQSLDQGLQFLIQYYNGEERAKGNILERFSAQQFPDLHSELNLSSLELGDSALYFCASSVEGDTEQYFGPGTRLTVT.

This chain links TRBV19 with TRBJ1-1, with D hard to call. V lost 1 base, J lost 6 bases, and 15 bases lay in between. The CDR3 contains 15 residues. The germline gives CDR1 LNHDA, CDR2 SQIVND (reference sequence). CDR3 loop: CASSIAHELGAEAFF. CDR3 in DNA: TGTGCCAGTAGTATAGCTCACGAACTGGGCGCTGAAGCTTTCTTT.